A single sample gave rise to the 20 T cell receptor beta chains below, sequenced in a study of spatial heterogeneity in lung cancer. Indicated time point: sample taken at primary tumor resection. TCRdb independently ran MiXCR on the 5' RACE reads; one entry per CDR3 protein. Of several thousand distinct CDR3 sequences listed, about 3% are singletons. The sample consisted of normal lung tissue next to the tumor, taken at surgery. All receptors derive from a male donor with early-stage non-small cell lung cancer.

This clonotype was seen many times. The chain combines TRBV27 with TRBJ2-7; 8 bases are a match to TRBD2. The CDR3 is 15 amino acids. With V trimmed by 5 bases and J by 3 bases, 9 bases remained unmatched. CDR1 MNHEY and CDR2 SMNVEV come from the germline V gene (reference sequence). The CDR3 spells CASSRGGSGSYEQYF. CDR3 nucleotide sequence: TGTGCCAGCAGTCGGGGGGGGAGCGGGAGCTACGAGCAGTACTTC.

This clonotype was observed at least ten times. The chain uses TRBV7-8 and TRBJ2-2, with a possible D match to TRBD2 (6 bases). The CDR3 runs to 17 residues. The germline CDR1 and CDR2 sequences are SGHVS and FQNEAQ. The V gene lost 2 bases and the J gene lost 3 bases, with 16 bases spanning the gap. CDR3 protein: CASSLSTPGDYTGELFF. The CDR3 DNA reads as TGTGCCAGCAGCTTAAGCACGCCGGGGGATTACACCGGGGAGCTGTTTTTT.

This clonotype was seen repeatedly, ten times or more. CDR3 in amino acids: CASSQDLRGGNQPQHF. The CDR3 DNA reads TGCGCCAGCAGCCAAGACCTCCGGGGGGGCAATCAGCCCCAGCATTTT. This chain connects TRBV4-3 to TRBJ1-5, with D maybe TRBD1 (5 bases). The CDR3 extends over 16 amino acids. CDR1 is LGHNA and CDR2 is YSLEER in the germline V gene. V lost 0 bases and J 2 bases, leaving 11 bases between the germline ends.

This clonotype came up many times. The chain couples TRBV12-3 or TRBV12-4 to TRBJ2-1; perhaps TRBD2 as D (6 bases). V dropped 0 bases and J dropped 9 bases, with 15 bases sitting between them. This CDR3 region has 15 residues. The CDR3 DNA is TGTGCCAGCAGTTTAGCGCGGGATAGGGATAGTGAGCAGTTCTTC. Its translation: CASSLARDRDSEQFF.

In this sample, this clonotype is medium-sized. This chain links TRBV4-1 with TRBJ1-2; 9 bases align to TRBD1. Trimming took 1 base from V and 2 from J; bases not matched to a gene: 5. Germline loops: CDR1 MGHRA, CDR2 YSYEKL. The CDR3 covers 16 residues. The CDR3, as DNA: TGCGCCAGCAGCCAAGCCGGGACAGGGAGCAACTATGGCTACACCTTC. Translation gives CASSQAGTGSNYGYTF.

This clonotype is deemed medium-sized. The chain recombines TRBV12-3 or TRBV12-4 with TRBJ2-5; a possible D gene is TRBD1 (5 bases). With 7 bases removed from V and 3 bases from J, the gap between germline ends came to 15 bases. The CDR3 spans 14 residues. CDR3 coding DNA: TGTGCCAGCACCCTACAGGCGACCGAAGAGACCCAGTACTTC. Translation: CASTLQATEETQYF.

This clonotype was counted at least ten times. The chain is built from TRBV10-3 and TRBJ2-5; D is possibly TRBD1 (6 bases). The CDR3 extends over 13 amino acids. Germline CDR1 is ENHRY and CDR2 is SYGVKD. V was clipped by 6 bases and J by 4 bases, with 12 bases between them. CDR3 in amino acids: CAIRLPGVETQYF. In DNA form, the CDR3 reads TGTGCCATCAGGCTACCAGGGGTAGAGACCCAGTACTTC.

This clonotype is large. The CDR3 bases are TGCGCCAGCAGCCAAGACGGGGACCATGAGCAGTTCTTC. Protein: CASSQDGDHEQFF. The V call is TRBV4-3, the J call TRBJ2-1; D possibly uses TRBD1 or TRBD2 (5 bases each). Germline V gives CDR1 LGHNA, CDR2 YSLEER. The CDR3 has 13 amino acids. V was trimmed by 0 bases and J by 8 bases, leaving 8 bases between them.

This clonotype occurred many times. The genes are TRBV20-1 and TRBJ1-5; 10 bases are a match to TRBD1. This CDR3 contains 18 residues. Trimming cost V 0 bases and J 3 bases; bases outside gene matches: 11. CDR1 and CDR2 from the germline V gene are DFQATT and SNEGSKA (reference sequence). CDR3 sequence (DNA): TGCAGTGCTAGAGATCGTTTGGGACAGGGGTGGAACAATCAGCCCCAGCATTTT. Its translation is CSARDRLGQGWNNQPQHF.

This clonotype was seen repeatedly, ten times or more. The chain links TRBV5-1 to TRBJ2-1, with 8 bases that match TRBD1. The CDR3 runs to 15 residues. Germline CDR1 SGHRS, CDR2 YFSETQ. The V segment lost 2 bases and the J segment 4 bases; nucleotides outside the gene matches: 5. The CDR3 protein is CASSLGQGYYNEQFF. The CDR3 DNA follows: TGCGCCAGCAGCTTAGGACAGGGTTATTACAATGAGCAGTTCTTC.

This clonotype was counted many times. The chain joins TRBV12-3 or TRBV12-4 to TRBJ2-7, with 9 bases matching TRBD2. The CDR3 totals 13 residues. V lost 1 base, J lost 6 bases, and 1 base stayed unmatched. CDR3 sequence (DNA): TGTGCCAGCAGTTTAGGCGGGAGGGCCGAGCAGTACTTC. Translation gives CASSLGGRAEQYF.

This clonotype is deemed medium-sized. J is TRBJ2-7 and V is TRBV27, with D perhaps matching TRBD1 or TRBD2 (5 bases each). This CDR3 is built from 14 residues. V shed 2 bases and J shed 2 bases, with 10 bases lying between them. Germline-derived CDR1 and CDR2 are MNHEY and SMNVEV (reference sequence). The CDR3 DNA reads as TGTGCCAGCAGTTTAGCTCAGGGACCCTACGAGCAGTACTTC. Translation gives CASSLAQGPYEQYF.

Judged by abundance, this clonotype is medium-sized. The V gene is TRBV6-5, the J gene TRBJ2-1; D gene unclear. Germline V gives CDR1 MNHEY, CDR2 SVGAGI. V lost 0 bases to trimming and J lost 7 bases, with 4 bases between them. This CDR3 has 12 amino acids. The CDR3: CASSYSGNEQFF. CDR3 nucleotides: TGTGCCAGCAGTTACTCTGGTAATGAGCAGTTCTTC.

By share, this clonotype counts as medium-sized. The chain links TRBV12-3 or TRBV12-4 to TRBJ2-1; D is ambiguous. Trimming took off 3 bases at V and 0 bases at J, with 18 bases between the two ends. The CDR3 covers 18 residues. This CDR3 reads CASSFSGSWASSYNEQFF. For the CDR3, the DNA is TGTGCCAGCAGTTTTTCTGGTTCTTGGGCCAGCTCCTACAATGAGCAGTTCTTC.

There are many counts of this clonotype. The chain combines TRBV11-3 with TRBJ2-1; D gene ambiguous. The CDR3 is 14 residues long. CDR1 and CDR2 from the germline V gene are SGHNT and YENEEA. V lost 2 bases and J lost 0, with 5 bases in between. The CDR3 region is CASSLQSSYNEQFF. For the CDR3, the DNA is TGTGCCAGCAGCTTACAGAGCTCCTACAATGAGCAGTTCTTC. Combining the CDR3 with reference TRBV11-3 and TRBJ2-1 gives the whole variable domain EAGVVQSPRYKIIEKKQPVAFWCNPISGHNTLYWYLQNLGQGPELLIRYENEEAVDDSQLPKDRFSAERLKGVDSTLKIQPAELGDSAVYLCASSLQSSYNEQFFGPGTRLTVL.

This clonotype appeared many times. The rearrangement uses TRBV10-3 and TRBJ2-5, with D tentatively TRBD2 (5 bases). This CDR3 comprises 13 residues. From germline, CDR1 is ENHRY and CDR2 SYGVKD. Trimming cost V 3 bases and J 5 bases, with 10 bases left between them. CDR3 nucleotide sequence: TGTGCCATCAGTGAACTACAGCGGGAGACCCAGTACTTC. It is translated as CAISELQRETQYF.

V gene TRBV6-5 combines with J gene TRBJ1-5; 7 bases align to TRBD1. CDR1 is MNHEY and CDR2 is SVGAGI in the germline V gene. V dropped 6 bases and J dropped 6; count of bases not matched to a gene: 5. The length of the CDR3 is 13 residues. DNA of the CDR3: TGTGCCAGCAGCCGACAGGGAAGTCAGCCCCAGCATTTT. This translates into CASSRQGSQPQHF.

There are many counts of this clonotype. This chain connects TRBV6-2 or TRBV6-3 to TRBJ2-7; 7 nucleotides line up with TRBD1. Germline loops: CDR1 MNHEY, CDR2 SVGEGT. V shed 7 bases and J 2 bases; nucleotides not matched to a gene: 8. This CDR3 region has 14 residues. The CDR3 DNA reads as TGTGCCAGCAACTCTCCGGGACAGACCTACGAGCAGTACGTC. Its protein is CASNSPGQTYEQYV.

On this clonotype: This sequence may be a read error, since a much larger clone differs from it by one base. The chain employs TRBV29-1 and TRBJ2-1; tentative D call: TRBD2 (6 bases). The CDR3 is made up of 14 amino acids. The germline CDR1 and CDR2 sequences are SQVTM and ANQGSEA. The V and J ends lost 4 bases and 6 bases respectively, with 16 bases between them. In DNA, the CDR3 is TGCAGCGTTGTTAGCGGAGGGACCTGCAATGAGCAGTTCTTC. It specifies CSVVSGGTCNEQFF.

By frequency in the sample, this clonotype is medium-sized. This rearrangement joins TRBV20-1 to TRBJ2-7; 7 bases are shared with TRBD2. J gave up 1 base and V 1 base, and 10 bases lay outside the gene matches. This CDR3 region has 16 residues. CDR1 and CDR2 (germline): DFQATT, SNEGSKA (reference sequence). Written as DNA, the CDR3 is TGCAGTGCTAGAGCGAGGGAGGGTCGGGGATCCTACGAGCAGTACTTC. This sequence encodes CSARAREGRGSYEQYF.